What follows are 10 T cell receptor beta chains derived from one specimen sequenced in a study of shared clonotypes between healthy human individuals. The method was immunoSEQ multiplex PCR; TCRdb's version includes in-frame clones alone and lacks a portion of them. The data contain under 1,100,000 clones, approximately 78% of them singletons. Sequenced: memory CD4+ T cells from PBMCs. Subset in this sample: CD45RA-negative fraction. The source of these receptors is a man between 18 and 29 years old in good health. Some clones in this sample may be carry-over from other donors' samples.

This clone was observed a single time. V usage is TRBV28 and J usage is TRBJ2-7; 8 positions match TRBD1. Germline CDR1 MDHEN, CDR2 SYDVKM. V was pared by 6 bases and J by 4 bases, with 8 bases of the junction left unmatched. The CDR3 sequence is 14 residues long. CDR3 region: CASRVGTGSYEQYF. As DNA, the CDR3 is TGTGCCAGCAGAGTAGGGACAGGATCATACGAGCAGTACTTC.

CDR3 protein: CASSFPGGGREAFF. DNA for the CDR3: TGTGCCAGCAGTTTTCCCGGGGGCGGACGTGAAGCTTTCTTT. This chain joins TRBV27 and TRBJ1-1; a weak D match, TRBD1 (6 bases). CDR3 length equals 14 residues. Germline CDR1 and CDR2: MNHEY and SMNVEV (reference sequence). The ends were cut back, 3 bases at V and 7 bases at J, with 15 bases in the middle.

The chain carries TRBV28 and TRBJ2-3; D may be TRBD1 (5 bases). V lost 5 bases, J lost 4 bases, and 13 bases lay in between. Germline CDR1 MDHEN, CDR2 SYDVKM. There are 14 residues in the CDR3. CDR3 DNA sequence: TGTGCCAGCAGTCAGGACAAGCCTTCAGATACGCAGTATTTT. Translated, it gives CASSQDKPSDTQYF.

The chain couples TRBV18 to TRBJ2-5, with D uncertain. Germline V gene sequence: CDR1 KGHSH, CDR2 LQKENI. This CDR3 comprises 15 residues. V dropped 2 bases and J dropped 2 bases, with 12 bases sitting between them. The DNA for the CDR3 is TGTGCCAGCTCACCAGGAGTAGTAGGTCAAGAGACCCAGTACTTC. Its protein is CASSPGVVGQETQYF.

This rearrangement joins TRBV9 to TRBJ2-4; no clear D. Germline loops: CDR1 SGDLS, CDR2 YYNGEE. V lost 4 bases, J lost 8 bases, and 19 bases lay in between. The CDR3 length is 15 residues. The CDR3 is CASSPRVQAQDIQYF. The DNA for the CDR3 is TGTGCCAGCAGCCCCCGAGTCCAGGCCCAAGACATTCAGTACTTC.

The V gene is TRBV28, the J gene TRBJ2-3; 8 nucleotides align to TRBD1. J gave up 2 bases and V 6 bases, and 4 bases lay outside the gene matches. The CDR3 length is 14 residues. CDR1 is MDHEN and CDR2 is SYDVKM in the germline V gene. Here the CDR3 reads CASRGDRNTDTQYF. In nucleotides, the CDR3 is TGTGCCAGCAGGGGGGACAGGAACACAGATACGCAGTATTTT.

The V and J genes are TRBV7-9 and TRBJ1-3; 8 nucleotides match TRBD1. Germline CDR1 and CDR2: SEHNR and FQNEAQ (reference sequence). The ends lost 3 bases at V and 4 bases at J; junction bases unmatched: 5. The CDR3 has 15 residues. CDR3 sequence (DNA): TGTGCCAGCAGCTTTCGGACAGGGTACGGAAACACCATATATTTT. Its protein product is CASSFRTGYGNTIYF.

The CDR3 DNA follows: TGTGCCAGCAGTCGACCGGGACAGTCTACCTACGAGCAGTACTTC. Residues: CASSRPGQSTYEQYF. V is TRBV6-5 and J is TRBJ2-7; 7 bases agree with TRBD1. CDR1 and CDR2 (germline): MNHEY, SVGAGI. The CDR3 has 15 amino acids. V gave up 5 bases and J gave up 2 bases; unmatched junction bases: 9.

The chain couples TRBV4-3 to TRBJ2-1; D gene uncertain. V gave up 0 bases and J gave up 4 bases, with 22 bases separating them. CDR3 size: 19 residues. Germline V gives CDR1 LGHNA, CDR2 YSLEER. The CDR3 nucleotides read TGCGCCAGCAGCCAAGAAACCCTTGGTGGAAAGCCCACGTACAATGAGCAGTTCTTC. Translated: CASSQETLGGKPTYNEQFF.

V is TRBV6-5 and J is TRBJ1-2, with TRBD1 identical over 9 bases. Looked up from germline, CDR1 is MNHEY and CDR2 is SVGAGI. The CDR3 spans 15 residues. V dropped 5 bases and J dropped 5; count of bases not matched to a gene: 9. The CDR3, as DNA: TGTGCCAGCAGTAGAGGGCCCGGGACAGGGTATGGCTACACCTTC. The encoded protein is CASSRGPGTGYGYTF.